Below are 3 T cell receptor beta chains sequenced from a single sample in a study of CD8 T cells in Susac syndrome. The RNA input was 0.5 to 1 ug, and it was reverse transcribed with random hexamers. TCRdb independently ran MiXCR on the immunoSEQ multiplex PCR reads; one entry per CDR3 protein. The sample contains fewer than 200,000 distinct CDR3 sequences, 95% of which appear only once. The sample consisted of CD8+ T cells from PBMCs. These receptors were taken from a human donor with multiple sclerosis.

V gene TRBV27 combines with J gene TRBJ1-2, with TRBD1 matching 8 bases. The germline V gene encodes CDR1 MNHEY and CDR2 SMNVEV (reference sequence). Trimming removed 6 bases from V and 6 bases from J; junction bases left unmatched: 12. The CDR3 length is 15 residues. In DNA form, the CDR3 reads TGTGCCAGCAGGACGGACAGGGCCTCCCGTAATGGCTACACCTTC. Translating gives CASRTDRASRNGYTF.

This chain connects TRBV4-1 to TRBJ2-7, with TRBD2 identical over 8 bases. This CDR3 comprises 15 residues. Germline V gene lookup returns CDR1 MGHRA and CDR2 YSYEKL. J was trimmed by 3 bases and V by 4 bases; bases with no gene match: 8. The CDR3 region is CASSPSGGEVYEQYF. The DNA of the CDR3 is TGCGCCAGCAGCCCCTCGGGAGGGGAGGTCTACGAGCAGTACTTC.

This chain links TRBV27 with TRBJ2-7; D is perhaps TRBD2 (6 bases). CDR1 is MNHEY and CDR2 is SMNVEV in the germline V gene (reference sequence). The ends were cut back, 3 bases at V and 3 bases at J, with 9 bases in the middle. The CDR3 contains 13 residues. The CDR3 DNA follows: TGTGCCAGCAGTTTTCGGGGAGGCTACGAGCAGTACTTC. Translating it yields CASSFRGGYEQYF.